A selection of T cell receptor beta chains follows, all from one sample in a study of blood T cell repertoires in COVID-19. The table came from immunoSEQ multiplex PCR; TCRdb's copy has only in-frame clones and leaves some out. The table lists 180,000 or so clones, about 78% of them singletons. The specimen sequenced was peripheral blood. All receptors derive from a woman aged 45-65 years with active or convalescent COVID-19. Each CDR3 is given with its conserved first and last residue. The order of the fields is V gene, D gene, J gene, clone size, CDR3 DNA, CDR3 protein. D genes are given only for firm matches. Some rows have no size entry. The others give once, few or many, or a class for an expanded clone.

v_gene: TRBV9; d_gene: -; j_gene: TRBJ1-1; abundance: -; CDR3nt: TGTGCCAGCAGCCCTAATCAGGTCGGAGGGGTAGCTTTCTTT; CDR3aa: CASSPNQVGGVAFF
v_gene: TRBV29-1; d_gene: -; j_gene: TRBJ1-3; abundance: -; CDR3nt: TGCAGCTCGTTATCAGGGGCTTTCTCTGGAAACACCATATATTTT; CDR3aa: CSSLSGAFSGNTIYF
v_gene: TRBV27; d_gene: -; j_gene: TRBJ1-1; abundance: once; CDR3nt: TGTGCCAGCAGCCCGGGACAAACGAACACTGAAGCTTTCTTT; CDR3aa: CASSPGQTNTEAFF
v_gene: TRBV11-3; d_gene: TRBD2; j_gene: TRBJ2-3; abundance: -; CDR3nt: TGTGCCAGCAGAAAAAGCGGGGGGGACACAGATACGCAGTATTTT; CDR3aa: CASRKSGGDTDTQYF
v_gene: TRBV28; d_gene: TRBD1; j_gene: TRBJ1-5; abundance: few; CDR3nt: TGTGCCGGCTCCGGGACAGGGGGCGGCCAGCCCCAGCATTTT; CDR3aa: CAGSGTGGGQPQHF
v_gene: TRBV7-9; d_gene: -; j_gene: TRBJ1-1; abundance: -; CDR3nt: TGTGCCAGCAGCCGCGACCAAATTGCAGGGGACACTGAAGCTTTCTTT; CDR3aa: CASSRDQIAGDTEAFF
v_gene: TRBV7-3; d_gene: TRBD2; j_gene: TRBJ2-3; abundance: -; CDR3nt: TGTGCCAGCAGCCGCGGGACTATTAGCACAGATACGCAGTATTTT; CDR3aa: CASSRGTISTDTQYF
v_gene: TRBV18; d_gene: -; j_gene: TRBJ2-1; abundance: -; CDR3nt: TGTGCCAGCTCACCGAACCGACAGCGCCATAGCTCCTACAATGAGCAGTTCTTC; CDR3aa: CASSPNRQRHSSYNEQFF
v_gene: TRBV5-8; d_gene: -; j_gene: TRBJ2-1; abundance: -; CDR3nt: TGTGCCAGCAGCGGAGGGGGGGGCCCCTACAATGAGCAGTTCTTC; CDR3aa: CASSGGGGPYNEQFF
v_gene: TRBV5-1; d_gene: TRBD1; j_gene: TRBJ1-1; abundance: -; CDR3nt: TGCGCCAGCAATACAGGGGACAACACTGAAGCTTTCTTT; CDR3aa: CASNTGDNTEAFF
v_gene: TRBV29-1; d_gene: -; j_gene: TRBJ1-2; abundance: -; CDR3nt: TGCAGCGTTGGAGTCGGCAGGGGATTCTATGGCTACACCTTC; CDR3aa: CSVGVGRGFYGYTF
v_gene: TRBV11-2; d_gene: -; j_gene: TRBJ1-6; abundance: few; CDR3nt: TGTGCCAGCAGCTTACGGAGCTCCTATAATTCACCCCTCCACTTT; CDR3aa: CASSLRSSYNSPLHF
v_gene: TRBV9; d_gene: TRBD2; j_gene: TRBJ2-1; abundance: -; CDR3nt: TGTGCCAGCAGCGTAGGCGGGAGAGCCCGCGGTGAGCAGTTCTTC; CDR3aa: CASSVGGRARGEQFF
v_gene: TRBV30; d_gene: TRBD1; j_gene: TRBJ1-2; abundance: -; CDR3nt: TGTGCCTGGAGTGACGGGAACAGGGGCTCCTATGGCTACACCTTC; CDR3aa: CAWSDGNRGSYGYTF
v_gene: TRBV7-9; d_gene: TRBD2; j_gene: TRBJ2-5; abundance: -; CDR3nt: TGTGCCAGCAGCCCGGGACTAGCGGGAGACAGGGAGACCCAGTACTTC; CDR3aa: CASSPGLAGDRETQYF
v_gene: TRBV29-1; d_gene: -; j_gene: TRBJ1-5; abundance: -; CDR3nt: TGCAGCGTTCGGGAACAGGGTGTCAATCAGCCCCAGCATTTT; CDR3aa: CSVREQGVNQPQHF
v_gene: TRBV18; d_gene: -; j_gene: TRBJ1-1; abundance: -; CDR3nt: TGTGCCAGCTCACCAGGACAACGACAGAGGAACACTGAAGCTTTCTTT; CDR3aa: CASSPGQRQRNTEAFF
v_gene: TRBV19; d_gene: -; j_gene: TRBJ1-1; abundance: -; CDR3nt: TGTGCCAGTAGTATCTTCGGGGGGAACACTGAAGCTTTCTTT; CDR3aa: CASSIFGGNTEAFF
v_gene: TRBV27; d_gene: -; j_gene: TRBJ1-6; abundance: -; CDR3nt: TGTGCCAGCAGTACCAGGAATTCACCCCTCCACTTT; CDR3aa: CASSTRNSPLHF
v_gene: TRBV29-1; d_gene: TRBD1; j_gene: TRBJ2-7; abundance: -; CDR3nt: TGCAGCGTTGTACAGGGGTCCTACGAGCAGTACTTC; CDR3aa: CSVVQGSYEQYF
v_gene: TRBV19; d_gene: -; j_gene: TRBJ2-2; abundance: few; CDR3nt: TGTGCCAGTAGTACCCAGGGGGGGAACACCGGGGAGCTGTTTTTT; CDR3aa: CASSTQGGNTGELFF
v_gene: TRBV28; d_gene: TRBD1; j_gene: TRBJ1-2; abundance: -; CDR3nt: TGTGCCAGCAGTGCGACAGGGAACTATGGCTACACCTTC; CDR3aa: CASSATGNYGYTF
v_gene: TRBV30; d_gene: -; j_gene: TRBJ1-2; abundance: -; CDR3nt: TGTGCCTGGAGTCTAGGGGGGGCGGACTATGGCTACACCTTC; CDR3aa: CAWSLGGADYGYTF
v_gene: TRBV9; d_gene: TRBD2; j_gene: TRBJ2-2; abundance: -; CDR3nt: TGTGCCAGCAGCGTAGTAGCGGGGGGAATGAGCACCGGGGAGCTGTTTTTT; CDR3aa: CASSVVAGGMSTGELFF
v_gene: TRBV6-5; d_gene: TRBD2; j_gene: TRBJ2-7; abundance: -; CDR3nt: TGTGCCAGCAGTTCCGGGACTAGGTTCGAGCAGTACTTC; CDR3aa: CASSSGTRFEQYF
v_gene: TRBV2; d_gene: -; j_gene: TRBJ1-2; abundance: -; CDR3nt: TGTGCCAGCAGTAGTGGTGGTTTAGGGGCCGCGAACTATGGCTACACCTTC; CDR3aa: CASSSGGLGAANYGYTF
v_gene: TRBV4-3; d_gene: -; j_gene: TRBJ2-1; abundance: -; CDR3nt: TGCGCCAGCAGCCAAGCAACAGGGTCCTACAATGAGCAGTTCTTC; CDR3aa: CASSQATGSYNEQFF
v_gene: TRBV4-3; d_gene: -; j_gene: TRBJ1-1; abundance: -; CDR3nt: TGCGCCAGCAGCTTAGGGGGTTGGAACACTGAAGCTTTCTTT; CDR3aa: CASSLGGWNTEAFF
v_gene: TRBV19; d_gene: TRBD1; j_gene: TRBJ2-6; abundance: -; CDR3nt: TGTGCCAGTAGTGCGGGGGACAGGGCTGGGGCCAACGTCCTGACTTTC; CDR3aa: CASSAGDRAGANVLTF
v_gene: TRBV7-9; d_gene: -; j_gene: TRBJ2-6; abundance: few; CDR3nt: TGTGCCAGCAGCTTCGAGGGGGCTGGGGCCAACGTCCTGACTTTC; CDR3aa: CASSFEGAGANVLTF
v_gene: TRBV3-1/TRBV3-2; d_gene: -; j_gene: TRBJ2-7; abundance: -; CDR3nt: TGTGCCAGCAGCAAAGAATTAGCCTCCAGATCGACCTACGAGCAGTACTTC; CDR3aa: CASSKELASRSTYEQYF
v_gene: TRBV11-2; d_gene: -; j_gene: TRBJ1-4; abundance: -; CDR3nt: TGTGCCAGCAGCTCGCACAGGGTAATGACTAATGAAAAACTGTTTTTT; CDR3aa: CASSSHRVMTNEKLFF
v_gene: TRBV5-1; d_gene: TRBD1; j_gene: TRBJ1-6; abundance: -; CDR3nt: TGCGCCAGCAGCCTGGAGGGACAGTTTAATTCACCCCTCCACTTT; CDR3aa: CASSLEGQFNSPLHF
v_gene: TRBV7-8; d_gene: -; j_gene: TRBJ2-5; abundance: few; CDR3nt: TGTGCCAGCAGCTTAGGGTGGCGGAAAGAGACCCAGTACTTC; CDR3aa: CASSLGWRKETQYF
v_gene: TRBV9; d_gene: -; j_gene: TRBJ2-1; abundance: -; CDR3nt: TGTGCCAGCAGCGTAGCCGGGGAGACCTACAATGAGCAGTTCTTC; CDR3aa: CASSVAGETYNEQFF
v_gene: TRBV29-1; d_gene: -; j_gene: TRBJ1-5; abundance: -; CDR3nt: TGCAGCGTACAGGTAGATAGCAATCAGCCCCAGCATTTT; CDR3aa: CSVQVDSNQPQHF
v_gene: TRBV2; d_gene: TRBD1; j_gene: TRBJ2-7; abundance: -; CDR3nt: TGTGCCAGCACCCGAGACAGGGATTTTCACGAGCAGTACTTC; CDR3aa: CASTRDRDFHEQYF